This T cell receptor beta chain is from a study of T cells in tuberculosis. Adolescents were screened for latent TB by skin test and IGRA. Only in-frame clones appear in the TCRdb table, and some are missing; sequencing was by immunoSEQ multiplex PCR. The table includes about 30,000 clones, around 95% detected once. The germline V gene has CDR1 GTSNPN and CDR2 SVGIG (reference sequence). Trimming stripped 0 bases from V and 5 bases from J, with 14 bases between. The CDR3 spans 14 residues. Sequencing was carried out using PBMCs. This chain uses TRBV30 with TRBJ2-7; weak D call: TRBD2 (5 bases). The sequence came from a donor under 30 with latent tuberculosis or without tuberculosis infection. The CDR3 DNA reads as TGTGCCTGGAGTGTAGGAGGTTTTCCTGACGAGCAGTACTTC. Translated: CAWSVGGFPDEQYF. Full variable domain (rest looked up from reference TRBV30 and TRBJ2-7): SQTIHQWPATLVQPVGSPLSLECTVEGTSNPNLYWYRQAAGRGLQLLFYSVGIGQISSEVPQNLSASRPQDRQFILSSKKLLLSDSGFYLCAWSVGGFPDEQYFGPGTRLTVT.